The rows below give T cell receptor beta chains drawn from one sample of a study of cytomegalovirus exposure and HLA in healthy donors. Generated by immunoSEQ multiplex PCR, the TCRdb table keeps only in-frame clones and is missing some. The table includes about 160,000 clones, 70% to 80% detected once. The sequencing input was PBMCs. These receptors all come from a man younger than 35 in good health and CMV-seropositive. CDR3s include the opening cysteine and the closing phenylalanine or tryptophan. The D gene is left open where the match is weak. Not every row has a clone size; where given, it reads once, few, many or a size class.

V: TRBV19; size: NA; J: TRBJ2-7; D: TRBD1; CDR3: CASSSDRGVLYEQYF; DNA: TGTGCCAGTAGTTCCGACAGGGGTGTTCTCTACGAGCAGTACTTC
V: TRBV5-1; size: once; J: TRBJ2-1; D: TRBD2; CDR3: CASSSPVRGGAYNEQFF; DNA: TGCGCCAGCAGCTCTCCCGTTCGTGGGGGGGCCTACAATGAGCAGTTCTTC
V: TRBV5-1; size: NA; J: TRBJ2-3; D: TRBD2; CDR3: CASSLAVLTSGDDTDTQYF; DNA: TGCGCCAGCAGCTTGGCCGTCTTGACTAGCGGAGACGACACAGATACGCAGTATTTT
V: TRBV5-1; size: NA; J: TRBJ2-7; D: TRBD1; CDR3: CASSLGQGADEQYF; DNA: TGCGCCAGCAGCTTGGGGCAGGGGGCCGACGAGCAGTACTTC
V: TRBV19; size: NA; J: TRBJ2-7; D: NA; CDR3: CASSGYIGTLYEQYF; DNA: TGTGCCAGTAGCGGATACATAGGGACATTGTACGAGCAGTACTTC
V: TRBV5-1; size: NA; J: TRBJ2-1; D: TRBD1; CDR3: CASSWGTGGQNEQFF; DNA: TGCGCCAGCAGCTGGGGGACAGGCGGCCAAAATGAGCAGTTCTTC
V: TRBV7-9; size: once; J: TRBJ1-2; D: NA; CDR3: CASSYGGGRTADGYTF; DNA: TGTGCCAGCAGCTACGGCGGGGGACGGACTGCAGATGGCTACACCTTC
V: TRBV4-1; size: NA; J: TRBJ2-1; D: NA; CDR3: CASSQVGMVHNEQFF; DNA: TGCGCCAGCAGCCAAGTCGGTATGGTACACAATGAGCAGTTCTTC
V: TRBV10-1; size: NA; J: TRBJ2-7; D: TRBD1; CDR3: CASKTVGGQGHEQYF; DNA: TGCGCCAGCAAGACGGTGGGTGGACAGGGCCACGAGCAGTACTTC
V: TRBV14; size: NA; J: TRBJ2-2; D: TRBD2; CDR3: CASSALAGGPDGELFF; DNA: TGTGCCAGCAGCGCCCTAGCGGGAGGGCCGGACGGGGAGCTGTTTTTT
V: TRBV5-1; size: NA; J: TRBJ2-3; D: NA; CDR3: CASSQTEATDTQYF; DNA: TGCGCCAGCTCCCAGACTGAGGCGACAGATACGCAGTATTTT
V: TRBV27; size: NA; J: TRBJ2-5; D: NA; CDR3: CASSLGGRAQETQYF; DNA: TGTGCCAGCAGTTTAGGCGGCAGGGCCCAAGAGACCCAGTACTTC
V: TRBV6-1; size: NA; J: TRBJ1-1; D: NA; CDR3: CASSEEGGHTEAFF; DNA: TGTGCCAGCAGTGAAGAGGGGGGGCACACTGAAGCTTTCTTT
V: TRBV4-3; size: NA; J: TRBJ2-7; D: NA; CDR3: CASSQDRQGYEQYF; DNA: TGCGCCAGCAGCCAAGATAGGCAGGGCTACGAGCAGTACTTC
V: TRBV27; size: once; J: TRBJ2-1; D: NA; CDR3: CASSPPSGRSSYNEQFF; DNA: TGTGCCAGCAGTCCCCCGTCCGGGAGAAGCTCCTACAATGAGCAGTTCTTC
V: TRBV29-1; size: NA; J: TRBJ2-1; D: NA; CDR3: CSVMGGGTRGSYNEQFF; DNA: TGCAGCGTGATGGGGGGAGGAACGCGGGGCTCCTACAATGAGCAGTTCTTC
V: TRBV27; size: once; J: TRBJ2-1; D: NA; CDR3: CASSPTVDRIGYEQFF; DNA: TGTGCCAGCAGCCCCACCGTTGACAGAATAGGGTATGAGCAGTTCTTC
V: TRBV19; size: NA; J: TRBJ1-1; D: TRBD1; CDR3: CASSRRDSEAFF; DNA: TGTGCCAGTAGCCGACGGGACAGCGAAGCTTTCTTT
V: TRBV10-3; size: few; J: TRBJ1-2; D: NA; CDR3: CASGDLYGYTF; DNA: TGTGCTTCCGGAGACCTCTATGGCTACACCTTC
V: TRBV4-1; size: NA; J: TRBJ2-7; D: TRBD2; CDR3: CASSQDIWEGGYEQYF; DNA: TGCGCCAGCAGCCAAGATATTTGGGAGGGCGGGTACGAGCAGTACTTC
V: TRBV6-1; size: NA; J: TRBJ1-1; D: NA; CDR3: CASSDGSSTEAFF; DNA: TGTGCCAGCAGTGACGGGTCCAGCACTGAAGCTTTCTTT
V: TRBV2; size: once; J: TRBJ2-2; D: TRBD1; CDR3: CASRTGYGGELFF; DNA: TGTGCCAGCAGGACAGGGTACGGCGGGGAGCTGTTTTTT
V: TRBV19; size: once; J: TRBJ2-7; D: NA; CDR3: CASSIVTAGEQYF; DNA: TGTGCCAGTAGTATAGTGACAGCTGGGGAGCAGTACTTC